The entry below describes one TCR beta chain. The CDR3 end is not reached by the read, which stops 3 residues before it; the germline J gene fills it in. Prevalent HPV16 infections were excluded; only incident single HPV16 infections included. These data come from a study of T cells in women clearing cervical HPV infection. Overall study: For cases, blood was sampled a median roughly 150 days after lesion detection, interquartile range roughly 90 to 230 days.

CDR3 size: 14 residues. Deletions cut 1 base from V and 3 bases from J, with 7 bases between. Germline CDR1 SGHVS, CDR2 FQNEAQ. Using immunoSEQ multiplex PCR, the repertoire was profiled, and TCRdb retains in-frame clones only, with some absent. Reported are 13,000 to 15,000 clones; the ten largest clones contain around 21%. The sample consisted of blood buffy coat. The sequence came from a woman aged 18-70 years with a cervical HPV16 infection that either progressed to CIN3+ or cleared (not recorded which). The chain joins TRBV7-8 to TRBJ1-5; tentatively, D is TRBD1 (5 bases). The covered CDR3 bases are TGTGCCAGCAGCTTAGGACAGCTCAATCAGCCC. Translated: CASSLGQLNQP. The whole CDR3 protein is CASSLGQLNQPQHF.